This T cell receptor (beta chain) was obtained from a study of blood T cell repertoires in COVID-19. Across the whole study: The United States, Italy and Spain supplied acute and convalescent COVID-19 samples. PBMCs, B-cell-depleted T cells, or T cells were the source of the cDNA or gDNA that made up the material.

V lost 5 bases to trimming and J lost 4 bases, with 11 bases between them. The V gene's germline CDR1 is MDHEN and CDR2 SYDVKM. CDR3 length equals 14 residues. Per the original methods: Amplification of reference gene primers was used by the study to estimate nucleated cell counts. The table came from immunoSEQ multiplex PCR; TCRdb's copy has only in-frame clones and leaves some out. That table supplies the V and J calls and clone size; D and trimming were determined from the DNA. The sample holds about 240,000 clones, about 86% seen once. The sequence derives from a woman aged 80 or over with acute or convalescent COVID-19. The chain links TRBV28 to TRBJ2-2, with D possibly being TRBD2 (5 bases). The sequenced material came from peripheral blood. The CDR3 here is CASSPRLSTGELFF. The CDR3, as DNA: TGTGCCAGCAGTCCGCGACTATCCACCGGGGAGCTGTTTTTT.